Sequencing of this T cell receptor (beta chain) was carried out in a study of T cells after yellow fever vaccination. Germline V gene sequence: CDR1 MGHRA, CDR2 YSYEKL. V shed 2 bases and J shed 3 bases, with 16 bases lying between them. This CDR3 contains 17 residues. TCRdb re-called the 5' RACE reads with MiXCR, one entry per CDR3 protein. The sample yields more than 95,000 distinct CDR3 sequences, 12% to 15% seen once. The origin of this receptor is a man between 18 and 35 years old who received the YFV17D yellow fever vaccine. This chain uses TRBV4-1 with TRBJ1-4, with a possible D match to TRBD1 (5 bases). Specimen: CD8+ T cells sorted from PBMCs, collected 5 days after the yellow fever booster vaccination. Here the CDR3 DNA reads TGCGCCAGCAGCCAATTTGGGCAGGGTACCTCTAATGAAAAACTGTTTTTT. Protein: CASSQFGQGTSNEKLFF.